This TCR beta chain originates from a study of T and B cells in COVID-19 patients. Study background: Of approximately 21 active-infection patients, 12 were critically ill with mechanical ventilation or extracorporeal membrane oxygenation.

Whole-study findings and limits: Patients with COVID-19 reportedly showed strongly skewed T cell receptor beta variable and joining gene usage.

Trimming removed 0 bases at V and 9 bases at J, with 9 bases between. Per the germline V gene, CDR1 is LNHDA and CDR2 is SQIVND (reference sequence). This CDR3 contains 13 residues. BIOMED2 TRB-A/B primer pools were used in multiplex TRB PCR. TCRdb re-derived calls from the multiplex PCR reads in MiXCR, one entry per CDR3 protein. The sample comprises roughly 15,000 distinct CDR3 sequences, under 30% of which are singletons, and almost 4.5% rests with the top ten. This clonotype is judged medium-sized. Its antigen is still unknown. From blood, roughly 220-550 ng of genomic DNA served as TRB template. This TCR was sampled from a human donor who had recovered from COVID-19. The chain uses TRBV19 and TRBJ1-5, with D hard to call. The sequencing input was blood. This CDR3 reads CASSIDLGSPQHF. As DNA, the CDR3 is TGTGCCAGTAGTATAGATCTTGGGTCGCCCCAGCATTTT.